The 5 T cell receptor beta chains below all came from one sample that was sequenced in a study of identical twins. TCRdb ran MiXCR on the 5' RACE reads and lists one entry per CDR3 protein. The sample shows about 700,000 distinct CDR3 sequences, less than 10% of them seen only once. The data also belong to a second study, concerning yellow fever vaccine responses in identical twins.

Sample: PBMCs. Receptor source: a woman aged 18-35 years in good health.

This clonotype was counted many times. The chain employs TRBV20-1 and TRBJ1-2; D gene ambiguous. Germline CDR1 and CDR2: DFQATT and SNEGSKA (reference sequence). V lost 3 bases and J lost 0, with 5 bases in between. This CDR3 has 12 amino acids. The CDR3 bases are TGCAGTGCTAGGGATACTAACTATGGCTACACCTTC. It specifies CSARDTNYGYTF.

This clonotype turned up a few times. This chain connects TRBV5-1 to TRBJ1-6, with 8 bases lining up with TRBD1. Trimming removed 1 base from V and 8 bases from J; junction bases left unmatched: 8. The CDR3 contains 16 residues. Germline lookup yields CDR1 SGHRS and CDR2 YFSETQ. The CDR3 is CASSLYRGKRDSPLHF. The CDR3 bases are TGCGCCAGCAGCTTGTACAGGGGGAAGCGTGATTCACCCCTCCACTTT.

The V gene is TRBV6-1, the J gene TRBJ2-1, with TRBD1 matching 7 bases. Germline CDR1 MNHNS, CDR2 SASEGT. Trimming took 1 base from V and 4 from J; bases not matched to a gene: 10. CDR3 length: 17 residues. The CDR3 DNA reads as TGTGCCAGCAGTGAAGACAAATCCGGGACAGTTTACAATGAGCAGTTCTTC. Translated: CASSEDKSGTVYNEQFF.

This clonotype was counted ten times or more. J is TRBJ2-7 and V is TRBV20-1; a weak D match, TRBD1 (5 bases). The V gene lost 4 bases and the J gene lost 3 bases, with 16 bases spanning the gap. The CDR3 extends over 14 amino acids. Germline V gene lookup returns CDR1 DFQATT and CDR2 SNEGSKA (reference sequence). The CDR3 sequence: CSAISDIPLYEQYF. The CDR3 DNA reads TGCAGTGCTATATCGGACATTCCCCTCTACGAGCAGTACTTC.

There are a few counts of this clonotype. The chain uses TRBV11-1 and TRBJ2-1; 10 nucleotides agree with TRBD2. CDR1 and CDR2 from the germline V gene are SGHAT and FQDESV (reference sequence). The V and J ends lost 4 bases and 4 bases, in that order; junction bases with no gene match: 16. The CDR3 is 19 residues long. The CDR3 protein is CASSSGTSAEGGQYNEQFF. CDR3 DNA: TGTGCCAGCAGCTCCGGGACTAGCGCAGAGGGGGGACAATACAATGAGCAGTTCTTC.